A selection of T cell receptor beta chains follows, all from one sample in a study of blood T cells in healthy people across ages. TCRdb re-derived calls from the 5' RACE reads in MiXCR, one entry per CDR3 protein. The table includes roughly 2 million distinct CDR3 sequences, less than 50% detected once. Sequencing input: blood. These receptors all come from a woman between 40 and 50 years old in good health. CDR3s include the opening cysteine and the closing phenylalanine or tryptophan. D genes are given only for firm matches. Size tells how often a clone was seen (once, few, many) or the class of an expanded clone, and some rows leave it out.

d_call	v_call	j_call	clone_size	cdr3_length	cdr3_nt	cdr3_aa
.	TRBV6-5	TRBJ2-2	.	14	TGTGCCACTCTCGGGCAGGGCATCTCCGGGGAGCTGTTTTTT	CATLGQGISGELFF
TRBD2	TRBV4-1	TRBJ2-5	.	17	TGCGCCAGCAGCCAAGATCTAGCGGGGGGACCATTCGAGACCCAGTACTTC	CASSQDLAGGPFETQYF
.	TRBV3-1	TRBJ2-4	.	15	TGTGCCAGCAGCCAGGGACAATGGGGCAAAAACATTCAGTACTTC	CASSQGQWGKNIQYF
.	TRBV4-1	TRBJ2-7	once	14	TGCGCCAGCAGCCAAGATAGTCGGGTGGGCGAGCAGTACTTC	CASSQDSRVGEQYF
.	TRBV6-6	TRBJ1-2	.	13	TGTGCCAGCCTCTCGGGGGCGGACTATGGCTACACCTTC	CASLSGADYGYTF
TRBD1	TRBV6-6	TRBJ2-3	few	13	TGTGCCAGCAGCTTAGGGACAGCGAATACGCAGTATTTT	CASSLGTANTQYF
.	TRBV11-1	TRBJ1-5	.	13	TGTGCCATGCCTCGGGGGCCGAGCCAGCCCCAGCATTTT	CAMPRGPSQPQHF
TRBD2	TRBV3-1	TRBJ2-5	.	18	TGTGTCAGCAGCCTTGGGACTAGCGGGGGAACCCTCCGTGAGACCCAGTACTTC	CVSSLGTSGGTLRETQYF
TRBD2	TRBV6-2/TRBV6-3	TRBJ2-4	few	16	TGTGCCAGCAGTCTTCTAGCGGGGGGGCCTGGAAACATTCAGTACTTC	CASSLLAGGPGNIQYF
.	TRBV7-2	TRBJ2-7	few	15	TGTGCCAGCAGCTCGATATCGACTCCAGGGGGGAAGCAGTACTTC	CASSSISTPGGKQYF
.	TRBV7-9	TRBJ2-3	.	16	TGTGCCAGCAGCACCCCCGGCAGAGGGGTAGTAGATACGCAGTATTTT	CASSTPGRGVVDTQYF
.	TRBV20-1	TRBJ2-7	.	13	TGCAGTGCTAGAAGGTGGAGCGGTTACGAGCAGTACTTC	CSARRWSGYEQYF
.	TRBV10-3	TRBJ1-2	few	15	TGTGCCATCAGATCTATCCGAGACCCAGTTAATGGCTACACCTTC	CAIRSIRDPVNGYTF
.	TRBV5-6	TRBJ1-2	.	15	TGTGCCAGCAGCTTGTCATGGGGGTTGGCGGATGGCTACACCTTC	CASSLSWGLADGYTF
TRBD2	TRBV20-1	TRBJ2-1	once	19	TGCAGTGCTAGTCCTAGCGGGGGGGCCGGACGACGACTTTACAATGAGCAGTTCTTC	CSASPSGGAGRRLYNEQFF
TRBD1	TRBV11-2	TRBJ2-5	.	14	TGTGCCAGCAGCTGGGACAGGGGTTTCGAGACCCAGTACTTC	CASSWDRGFETQYF
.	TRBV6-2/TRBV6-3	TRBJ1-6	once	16	TGTGCCAGCAGTTATCCCCCCCCAGCAGGGAACTCACCCCTCCACTTT	CASSYPPPAGNSPLHF
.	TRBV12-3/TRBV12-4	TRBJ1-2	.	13	TGTGCCAGCCATAGGCAGGGTAACTATGGCTACACCTTC	CASHRQGNYGYTF
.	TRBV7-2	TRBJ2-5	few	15	TGTGCCAGCAGCTTTCAAGGGGGGAATCAAGAGACCCAGTACTTC	CASSFQGGNQETQYF
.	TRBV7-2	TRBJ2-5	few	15	TGTGCCAGCAGCTTAGCGATAGCGGAGGGAGAGACCCAGTACTTC	CASSLAIAEGETQYF
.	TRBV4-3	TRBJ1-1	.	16	TGCGCCAGCAGCCAAGATATGTCCAGAACGAACACTGAAGCTTTCTTT	CASSQDMSRTNTEAFF
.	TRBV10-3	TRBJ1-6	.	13	TGTGCCATCAGTGGGACGCGGGGGTCACCCCTCCACTTT	CAISGTRGSPLHF
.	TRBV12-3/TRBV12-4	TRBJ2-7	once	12	TGTGCCGGCAGTTTCGGGGTGGGCGAGCAGTACTTC	CAGSFGVGEQYF
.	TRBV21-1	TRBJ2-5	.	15	TGTGCCAGCACCCTTTCGTCGGCGGGAGGAGAGACCCAGTACTTC	CASTLSSAGGETQYF
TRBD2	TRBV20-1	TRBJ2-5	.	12	TGCAGTGTAAGCGGGGAACAAGAGACCCAGTACTTC	CSVSGEQETQYF
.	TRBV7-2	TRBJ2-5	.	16	TGTGCCAGCAGCCCCCGGAGAGTTCTGGCGCAAGAGACCCAGTACTTC	CASSPRRVLAQETQYF
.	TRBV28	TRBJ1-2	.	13	TGTGCCAGCAGCCGGGGACTTGCCGCCCCCTACACCTTC	CASSRGLAAPYTF
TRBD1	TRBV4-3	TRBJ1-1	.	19	TGCGCCAGCAGCCCAAGTACCGGGACAGAAGTAACCATGAACACTGAAGCTTTCTTT	CASSPSTGTEVTMNTEAFF
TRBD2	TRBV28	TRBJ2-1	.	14	TGTGCCAGTGCGAAGCGGGGGGAAGTGAATGAGCAGTTCTTC	CASAKRGEVNEQFF
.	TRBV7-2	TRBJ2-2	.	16	TGTGCCAGCAGCTTAGTGGGGGTGGAGAACACCGGGGAGCTGTTTTTT	CASSLVGVENTGELFF
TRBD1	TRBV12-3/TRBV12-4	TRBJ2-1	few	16	TGTGCCAGCAGAAAAAGACAGGGTGACTCCTACAATGAGCAGTTCTTC	CASRKRQGDSYNEQFF
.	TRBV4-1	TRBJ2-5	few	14	TGCGCCAGCAGCCGGAGGGCCCTAGAAGAGACCCAGTACTTC	CASSRRALEETQYF
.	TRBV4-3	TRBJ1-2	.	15	TGCGCCAGCAGCCAAGAAGCTATGGCTAACTATGGCTACACCTTC	CASSQEAMANYGYTF
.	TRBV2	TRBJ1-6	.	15	TGTGCCAGCACCCAAGGGGAGTGGCGTAGTTCACCCCTCCACTTT	CASTQGEWRSSPLHF
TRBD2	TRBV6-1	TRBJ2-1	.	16	TGTGCCAGCAGGGCCCCTAGCGGATACTCCTACAATGAGCAGTTCTTC	CASRAPSGYSYNEQFF
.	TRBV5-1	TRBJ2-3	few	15	TGCGCCAGCAACCGCGGGGGCCCTAGCACAGATACGCAGTATTTT	CASNRGGPSTDTQYF
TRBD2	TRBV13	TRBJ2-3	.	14	TGTGCCAGCACGGGCAACGGGAGGTCAAATACGCAGTATTTT	CASTGNGRSNTQYF
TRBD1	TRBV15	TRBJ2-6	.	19	TGTGCCACCAGCAGAGATCCGTGGACAGGGGGGACTGGGGCCAACGTCCGGACTTTC	CATSRDPWTGGTGANVRTF
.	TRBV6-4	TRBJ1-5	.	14	TGTGCCAGCAGTGAGAATCCTAGCAATCAGCCCCAGCATTTT	CASSENPSNQPQHF
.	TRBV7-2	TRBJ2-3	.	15	TGTGCCAGCAGCGCCCGTAGGGGGGCGGGAGATACGCAGTATTTT	CASSARRGAGDTQYF
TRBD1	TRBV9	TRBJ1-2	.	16	TGTGCCAGCAGCGGAACAGGGGCTAGAGTTAACTATGGCTACACCTTC	CASSGTGARVNYGYTF
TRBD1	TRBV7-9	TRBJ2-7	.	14	TGTGCCAGCAGCCGCAGGACAGGGGTAATTGAGCAGTACTTC	CASSRRTGVIEQYF
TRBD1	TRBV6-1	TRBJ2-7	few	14	TGTGCCAGCAGGACGGGACAGGGGGCCTACGAGCAGTACTTC	CASRTGQGAYEQYF
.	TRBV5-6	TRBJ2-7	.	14	TGTGCCAGCAGCTCTCCTGTGGACCGGGAGGAGCAGTACTTC	CASSSPVDREEQYF
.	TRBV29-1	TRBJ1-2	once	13	TGCAGCGTTGATAGGGGGGGGTTGGTCGGCTACACCTTC	CSVDRGGLVGYTF
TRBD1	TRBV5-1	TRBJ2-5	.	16	TGCGCCAGCAGCAAGAATACTCCAGGGGGCCAAGAGACCCAGTACTTC	CASSKNTPGGQETQYF
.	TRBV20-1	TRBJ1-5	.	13	TGCAGTGCTACTTCAGGGTCTGATCAGCCCCAGCATTTT	CSATSGSDQPQHF
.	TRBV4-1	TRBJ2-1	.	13	TGCGCCAGCAGCCTGAACGAGGAGTTCATGAGGTTCTTC	CASSLNEEFMRFF
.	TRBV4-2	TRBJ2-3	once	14	TGTGCCAGCAGCCAACTCGGGGGCACAGATGCGCAGTATTTT	CASSQLGGTDAQYF
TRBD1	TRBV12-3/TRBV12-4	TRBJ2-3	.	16	TGTGCCAGCAGTGCTAGGGACAGAGTGAGAGCAGATGTGCAGTATTTT	CASSARDRVRADVQYF
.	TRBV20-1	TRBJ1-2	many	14	TGCAGTGCTTTAGGGCACGACAGAGACTATGGCTACACCTTC	CSALGHDRDYGYTF
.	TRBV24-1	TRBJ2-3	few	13	TGTGCCACCAGTGATTTGGGACCCGATCCGCAGTATTTT	CATSDLGPDPQYF
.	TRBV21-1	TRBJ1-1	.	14	TGTGCCAGCAGCAATAAATCGGGGAACACTGAAGCTTTCTTT	CASSNKSGNTEAFF
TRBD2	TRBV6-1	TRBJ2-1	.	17	TGTGCCAGCAGCCCGAGGACTAGCGGGGGGGCCTCTAATGAGCAGTTCTTC	CASSPRTSGGASNEQFF
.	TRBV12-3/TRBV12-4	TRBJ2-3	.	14	TGTGCCAGCAGTACCCGAAATGCTCCAGATACGCAGTATTTT	CASSTRNAPDTQYF
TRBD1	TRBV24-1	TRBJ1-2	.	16	TGTGCCACCAGTGATCCACAGGGGGCGCGGGGCTATGGCTACACCTTC	CATSDPQGARGYGYTF
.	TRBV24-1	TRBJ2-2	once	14	TGTGCCACCAGTGATTTGGGAGGGACCGGGGAGCTGTTTTTT	CATSDLGGTGELFF
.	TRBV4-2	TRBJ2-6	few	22	TGTGCCAGCAGCCAAGGGCGAGGGGGTAACTTCGCCTTGGTCGCTGGGGCCAACGTCCTGACTTTC	CASSQGRGGNFALVAGANVLTF
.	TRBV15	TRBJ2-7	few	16	TGTGCCACCAGCAGAGCTACGGAAGGACGGGGGTACGAGCAGTACTTC	CATSRATEGRGYEQYF
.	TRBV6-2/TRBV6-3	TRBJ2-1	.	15	TGTGCCAGCACGCCGGCTCCTGTCTCCTACAATGAGCAGTTCTTC	CASTPAPVSYNEQFF